This T cell receptor (beta chain) was retrieved from a study of blood T cells in healthy people across ages (dated by TCRdb to about 2015). The study in broad terms: In model experiments, template switching captured about one uniquely barcoded TCR beta cDNA molecule for every two T cells. The study measured age-related changes in TCR beta repertoire diversity using deep sequencing normalized with unique cDNA molecular identifiers. The donors were split into four age groups: young (average about 15 years), middle-aged (about 40), aged (approximately 60) and long-lived (under 90). Using the same blood draw, the study looked at two additional independent replicas of 1 million unique cDNA reads for two donors, one aged 18 to 30 and the other aged 80 or older. On the study overall, not on this receptor specifically: Bulk unsorted PBMC profiling prevented conclusive comparison of naive and antigen-experienced compartments. Observed TCR beta diversity per million T cells fell roughly linearly with age, and a significant reduction was already apparent by age roughly 40. Because donor CMV infection status was unknown, age-related changes in expanded clonotypes were potentially confounded. Estimates of total diversity based on one million sequenced T cells were regarded as lower bounds and as underestimates. Compared with the aged group, the long-lived group had more naive CD4+ T cells, fewer expanded clones and increased TCR diversity, suggesting age selection. A strong correlation was found between observed TCR beta diversity and the percentage of naive T cells measured by flow cytometry.

The library was built by means of 5' RACE. Sequencing took place on an Illumina HiSeq 2500. A second PCR of roughly 7 to 11 cycles was performed with a sample-barcoded 5' primer and a J-beta primer mix. A template-switch 5' adaptor carrying 12 random nucleotides introduced a unique molecular identifier onto each TCR beta cDNA molecule. At least 2.5 million CDR3-containing paired-end reads were obtained from each sample. The Mint cDNA synthesis kit, primed by a TRBC-specific oligonucleotide, was used to synthesize first-strand cDNA from all RNA. After uracil-DNA glycosylase treatment, a first 18-cycle PCR used universal primers M1SS and BC2_uni_R on all cDNA. The paper's processing steps were these. Normalization of each sample was performed by random selection of 1 million high-quality reads, each carrying a distinct molecular identifier. Instead of being binned into consensus sequences, reads with shared molecular identifiers were discarded. MiTCR, set to a Q25 quality threshold and the strictest error-elimination algorithm, was used for CDR3 identification, clonotype clustering and error correction. A nonparametric unseen species model with Euler transformation was used to estimate lower-bound total TCR beta diversity. TCRdb redid the processing of the public reads, applying fastp at Q25 and MiXCR, and retained in-frame beta chains. When rows share a CDR3 protein, they turn into one entry using the most common DNA and genes. The V and J calls reflect TCRdb's pipeline rather than the authors' work. Counted in this sample were fewer than 650,000 distinct CDR3 sequences; 25% to 35% of them appeared once. The ten largest clones take up over 3.5% of the sample.

Notes on this clonotype: Its antigen is still unknown. Base quality data are lacking; no much larger clone is found one base away.

The donors were some 39 Caucasian individuals from Russia, aged roughly 6 to 95 years, who were systemically healthy. Roughly 10 milliliters of peripheral blood were drawn from each donor into EDTA-treated Vacutainer tubes. PBMCs were isolated by Ficoll-Paque density-gradient centrifugation, with at least 6 million obtained per sample. Total RNA, at least 5.5 micrograms per sample, was extracted from PBMCs with Trizol reagent. Naive CD45RAhigh/CD27high T cell percentages were measured by flow cytometry on a PBMC aliquot from every donor. The CDR3 contains 16 residues, cysteine and phenylalanine counted. Of all the DNA, just the CDR3 is kept, 48 bases in frame from base 1. The germline V gene (reference sequence) specifies LNHDA as CDR1 and SQIVND as CDR2. V is reduced by 5 bases and J by 4 bases, leaving a spacing of 18 bases between them. This sample also appeared in a second study, on T cells of mothers and their children. The second study reports: The donors were nine systemically healthy Caucasian individuals, made up of three mothers and their six children. cDNA synthesis consumed the entire amount of extracted RNA, loaded at 1.5 ug RNA in each 15 ul reaction. In the second PCR, sample barcodes and 2-4 random nucleotides were introduced via the M1S primer. Over 8 million TCR beta CDR3 reads were obtained for each mother, and 2.7 million or so reads were obtained for each child. TCR recombination output is similarly shaped by thymic selection in related and unrelated pairs, with a minor effect exerted by inherited differences. Normalized repertoire overlap was always slightly but never significantly higher in related than unrelated mother-child pairs. With a sensitivity of approximately 100 clones per million clonotypes, no persistent microchimeric T cell clones were detected. Deep NGS was used in the study to compare the TCR beta repertoires of mothers and children and to look for features that separate related mother-child pairs from unrelated individuals. Mothers averaged approximately 40 +/- 4 years of age and children averaged 11 +/- 4 years. After adapter ligation with NEBNext reagents, the libraries were sequenced on Illumina HiSeq 2000 with 100+100 nt paired-end reads. To avoid cross-contamination, the mother libraries and the child libraries were prepared a month apart and sequenced in separate runs. Between roughly 500,000 and 2,100,000 distinct TCR beta clonotypes were identified per donor. Naive TCR beta clonotypes were estimated from low-frequency clonotypes matched to each donor's FACS-determined naive share, without sorting.

The clonotype originates from a boy under 10 years old in good health. This receptor chain uses TRBV19 and TRBJ1-5; no D segment can be confidently identified. Material for sequencing was blood. The CDR3 protein is CASSSSTYSPNQPQHF. The bases read TGTGCCAGTAGTTCCTCCACTTACAGTCCTAATCAGCCCCAGCATTTT.